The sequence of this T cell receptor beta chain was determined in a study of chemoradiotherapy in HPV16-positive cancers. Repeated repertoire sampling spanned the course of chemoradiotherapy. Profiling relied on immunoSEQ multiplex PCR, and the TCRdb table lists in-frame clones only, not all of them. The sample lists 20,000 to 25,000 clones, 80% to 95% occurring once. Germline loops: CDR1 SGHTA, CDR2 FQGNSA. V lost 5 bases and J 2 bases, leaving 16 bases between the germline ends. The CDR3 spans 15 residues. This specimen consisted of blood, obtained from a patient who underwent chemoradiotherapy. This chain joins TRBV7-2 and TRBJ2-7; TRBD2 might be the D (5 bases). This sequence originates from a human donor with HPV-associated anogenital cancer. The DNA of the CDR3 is TGTGCCAGCAGCCCAAGCGTGGTAGCGACCTACGAGCAGTACTTC. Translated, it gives CASSPSVVATYEQYF. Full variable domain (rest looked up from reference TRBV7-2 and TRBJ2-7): GAGVSQSPSNKVTEKGKDVELRCDPISGHTALYWYRQSLGQGLEFLIYFQGNSAPDKSGLPSDRFSAERTGGSVSTLTIQRTQQEDSAVYLCASSPSVVATYEQYFGPGTRLTVT.